This entry is about one TCR beta chain. This CDR3 comprises 15 residues. V gave up 8 bases and J gave up 0 bases, with 15 bases separating them. Germline V CDR1 and CDR2: SNHLY, FYNNEI. The sample is drawn from a study of blood T cell repertoires in COVID-19. Using immunoSEQ multiplex PCR, the repertoire was profiled, and TCRdb retains in-frame clones only, with some absent. The table shows 350,000 to 450,000 clones, with 80% to 90% occurring only once. The TCR originated in a man aged 25 to 45 who had recovered from COVID-19. Source material: PBMCs or T cells enriched from blood (not recorded which). The rearrangement links TRBV2 to TRBJ2-3, with D maybe TRBD2 (6 bases). Written as DNA, the CDR3 is TGTGCCAGCGCCCGACGGGGGTCTAGCACAGATACGCAGTATTTT. Encoded protein: CASARRGSSTDTQYF.